The entry below gives a single TCR beta chain sequence along with its context. As yet, its antigen is unknown. TCRdb reprocessed the RT-PCR reads via MiXCR and lists one record per CDR3 protein. The table records hundreds of thousands of distinct CDR3 sequences, less than 8% of them present only once. These data belong to a study of response to subunit inactivated influenza vaccine. Whole-study findings and limits: Every seasonal influenza vaccination brings in few new T cells, the authors suggested.

J gave up 4 bases and V 4 bases, and 7 bases lay outside the gene matches. Germline V gene data show CDR1 as SGDLS and CDR2 as YYNGEE. The CDR3 sequence is 16 residues long. The source material was PBMCs from blood, sampled about 23 months after vaccination. This receptor was identified in a man between 50 and 75 years old who received an inactivated influenza vaccine. The chain has TRBV9 and TRBJ2-2, with 10 bases matching TRBD1. CDR3 coding DNA: TGTGCCAGCAGCTCGCGGACAGGGGGACCCACCGGGGAGCTGTTTTTT. Translating it yields CASSSRTGGPTGELFF.